The 17 T cell receptor beta chains below were found in one sample sequenced in a study of T cell responses to AZD1222 COVID-19 vaccine. Libraries were prepared by immunoSEQ multiplex PCR; TCRdb keeps only in-frame clonotypes and omits some of them. This table has about 180,000 clones, 70% to 90% appearing once. Sequenced here: peripheral blood, sampled on day 0 of AZD1222 vaccination. The receptors come from an adult in good health.

The chain recombines TRBV28 with TRBJ1-2, with a tentative D call TRBD1 (6 bases). With 10 bases removed from V and 5 bases from J, the gap between germline ends came to 14 bases. The CDR3 is 12 amino acids. In germline, CDR1 is MDHEN, CDR2 SYDVKM. Written as DNA, the CDR3 is TGTGCCATCCTCCAGGGGCAGTATGGCTACACCTTC. This sequence encodes CAILQGQYGYTF.

The sample holds a few counts of this clone. The J gene is TRBJ1-2, the V gene TRBV29-1; the D is unclear. Germline V lookup: CDR1 SQVTM, CDR2 ANQGSEA. The CDR3 contains 13 residues. Trimming shortened V by 3 bases and J by 0 bases, and 8 bases separated the two germline ends. The CDR3 DNA follows: TGCAGCGTTGATAACCCAGCTAACTATGGCTACACCTTC. Translated, it gives CSVDNPANYGYTF.

The chain links TRBV28 to TRBJ1-4; unclear D gene. Germline lookup yields CDR1 MDHEN and CDR2 SYDVKM. The V end lost 7 bases, the J end lost 0 bases, and 15 bases lay between the germline ends. The CDR3 spans 16 residues. The CDR3 nucleotides read TGTGCCAGCAATGCGAGGGCTAGGGCAACTAATGAAAAACTGTTTTTT. The encoded protein is CASNARARATNEKLFF.

The V and J genes are TRBV5-1 and TRBJ2-1; D gene uncertain. The CDR3 covers 13 residues. The ends were cut back, 1 base at V and 10 bases at J, with 12 bases in the middle. Germline assignment: CDR1 SGHRS and CDR2 YFSETQ. The CDR3 reads CASSLREPGEQFF. Here the CDR3 DNA reads TGCGCCAGCAGCTTGAGAGAGCCGGGCGAGCAGTTCTTC.

The rearrangement links TRBV12-3 or TRBV12-4 to TRBJ1-1, with D possibly matching TRBD1 (5 bases). The CDR3 consists of 13 residues. V dropped 3 bases and J dropped 7 bases, with 12 bases sitting between them. The CDR3 region is CASSFRQGGEAFF. The DNA of the CDR3 is TGTGCCAGCAGTTTTAGGCAGGGAGGTGAAGCTTTCTTT.

The rearrangement links TRBV6-5 to TRBJ2-7, with 12 bases that match TRBD2. Germline trimming cut 7 bases from V and 4 bases from J; bases unmatched to any gene: 8. Germline V CDR1 and CDR2: MNHEY, SVGAGI. There are 15 residues in the CDR3. The CDR3 reads CASTSTSGSLYEQYF. The CDR3 nucleotides read TGTGCCAGCACCTCGACTAGCGGGAGCTTATACGAGCAGTACTTC.

The chain uses TRBV6-2 or TRBV6-3 and TRBJ1-1; unclear D gene. CDR1 MNHEY and CDR2 SVGEGT come from the germline V gene. Trimming removed 2 bases at V and 1 base at J, with 14 bases between. CDR3 length equals 16 residues. In DNA, the CDR3 is TGTGCCAGCAGTTACCCTTCTCGACTGAGGAACACTGAAGCTTTCTTT. Amino acids: CASSYPSRLRNTEAFF.

The chain combines TRBV3-1 (or the pseudogene TRBV3-2) with TRBJ1-3; D is unresolved. V dropped 0 bases and J dropped 4 bases, with 10 bases sitting between them. CDR3 size: 15 residues. In germline, CDR1 is LGHDT, CDR2 YNNKEL (reference sequence). CDR3 sequence reads: CASSQEATAGNTIYF. The CDR3 nucleotides read TGTGCCAGCAGCCAAGAGGCCACGGCCGGAAACACCATATATTTT.

This clone has more than one count but fewer than ten. The chain recombines TRBV5-5 with TRBJ1-2; unclear D gene. The CDR3 contains 16 residues. V lost 4 bases and J 2 bases, leaving 18 bases between the germline ends. The germline V gene has CDR1 SGHKS and CDR2 YYEKEE (reference sequence). The chain's CDR3 is CASSRGGAATNYGYTF. CDR3 nucleotides: TGTGCCAGCAGCCGGGGAGGAGCTGCTACCAACTATGGCTACACCTTC. Variable domain in full (rest from reference TRBV5-5 and TRBJ1-2): DAGVTQSPTHLIKTRGQQVTLRCSPISGHKSVSWYQQVLGQGPQFIFQYYEKEERGRGNFPDRFSARQFPNYSSELNVNALLLGDSALYLCASSRGGAATNYGYTFGSGTRLTVV.

The chain joins TRBV11-2 to TRBJ1-1; D remains ambiguous. With 2 bases removed from V and 1 base from J, the gap between germline ends came to 8 bases. The CDR3 sequence is 14 residues long. Germline V lookup: CDR1 SGHAT, CDR2 FQNNGV. In nucleotides, the CDR3 is TGTGCCAGCAGCTTATTAGCAGGGAACACTGAAGCTTTCTTT. This encodes CASSLLAGNTEAFF.

The V gene is TRBV28, the J gene TRBJ1-1; 9 bases map to TRBD1. J lost 3 bases, V lost 4 bases, and 0 bases had no gene match. The germline gives CDR1 MDHEN, CDR2 SYDVKM. The CDR3 consists of 13 residues. The CDR3 is CASSWDRDTEAFF. The CDR3 nucleotides read TGTGCCAGCAGTTGGGACAGGGACACTGAAGCTTTCTTT.

This chain uses TRBV7-3 with TRBJ2-1; no firm D call. Germline V CDR1 and CDR2: SGHTA, FQGTGA. The CDR3 totals 11 residues. V lost 5 bases and J lost 5, with 4 bases in between. The CDR3, as DNA: TGTGCCAGCAGCGCCAACAATGAGCAGTTCTTC. Amino acid sequence: CASSANNEQFF.

The V and J genes are TRBV25-1 and TRBJ1-6; a possible D gene is TRBD1 (5 bases). The CDR3 is 14 residues long. Trimming left V 5 bases short and J 9 bases short, with 14 bases between. Germline CDR1 reads MGHDK; CDR2 reads SYGVNS. CDR3 in DNA: TGTGCCAGCAGTTTAGGGACGTTAGGTTCACCCCTCCACTTT. It encodes CASSLGTLGSPLHF.

The CDR3 sequence: CAINSDRGTGRALGTSTDTQYF. DNA for the CDR3: TGTGCCATCAATTCGGACAGGGGGACCGGGAGGGCCCTTGGGACTAGCACAGATACGCAGTATTTT. The chain uses TRBV10-3 and TRBJ2-3; 10 bases agree with TRBD1. The CDR3 loop spans 22 amino acids. The trim removed 7 bases at V and 0 bases at J, leaving 25 bases unmatched. Germline V lookup: CDR1 ENHRY, CDR2 SYGVKD.

The chain links TRBV5-1 to TRBJ2-1, with 8 bases identical to TRBD1. The germline gives CDR1 SGHRS, CDR2 YFSETQ. The V gene end was trimmed by 0 bases and the J gene end by 5 bases; junction bases not matched to a gene: 1. The CDR3 runs to 14 residues. DNA for the CDR3: TGCGCCAGCAGCTTGGACAGGGGGGACAATGAGCAGTTCTTC. Its protein is CASSLDRGDNEQFF.

The chain combines TRBV3-1 (or the pseudogene TRBV3-2) with TRBJ1-5, with TRBD1 identical over 7 bases. Germline assignment: CDR1 LGHDT and CDR2 YNNKEL (reference sequence). CDR3 length: 14 residues. V lost 4 bases to trimming and J lost 7 bases; unmatched junction nucleotides: 7. The CDR3: CASSRAGGQQPQHF. The CDR3 DNA sequence: TGTGCCAGCAGCCGGGCAGGGGGACAACAGCCCCAGCATTTT.

J is TRBJ1-1 and V is TRBV6-5; D gene ambiguous. This CDR3 region has 13 residues. CDR1 and CDR2 (germline): MNHEY, SVGAGI. V was trimmed by 5 bases and J by 1 base, leaving 8 bases between them. The CDR3 reads CASSTPSNTEAFF. DNA of the CDR3: TGTGCCAGCAGTACGCCTTCGAACACTGAAGCTTTCTTT.